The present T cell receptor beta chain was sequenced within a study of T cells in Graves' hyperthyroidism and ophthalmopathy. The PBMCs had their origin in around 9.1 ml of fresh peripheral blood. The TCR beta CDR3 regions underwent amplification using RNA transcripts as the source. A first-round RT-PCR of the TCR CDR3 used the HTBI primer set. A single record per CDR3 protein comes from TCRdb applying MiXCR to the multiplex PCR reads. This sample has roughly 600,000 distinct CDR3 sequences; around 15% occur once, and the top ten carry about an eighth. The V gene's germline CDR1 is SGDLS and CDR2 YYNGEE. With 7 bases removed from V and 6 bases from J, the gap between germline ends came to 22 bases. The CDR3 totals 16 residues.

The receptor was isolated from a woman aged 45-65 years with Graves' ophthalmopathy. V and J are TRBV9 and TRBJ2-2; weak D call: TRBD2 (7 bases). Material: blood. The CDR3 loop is CASGEGGGPQAGELFF. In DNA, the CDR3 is TGTGCCAGCGGAGAAGGGGGAGGGCCGCAGGCCGGGGAGCTGTTTTTT.